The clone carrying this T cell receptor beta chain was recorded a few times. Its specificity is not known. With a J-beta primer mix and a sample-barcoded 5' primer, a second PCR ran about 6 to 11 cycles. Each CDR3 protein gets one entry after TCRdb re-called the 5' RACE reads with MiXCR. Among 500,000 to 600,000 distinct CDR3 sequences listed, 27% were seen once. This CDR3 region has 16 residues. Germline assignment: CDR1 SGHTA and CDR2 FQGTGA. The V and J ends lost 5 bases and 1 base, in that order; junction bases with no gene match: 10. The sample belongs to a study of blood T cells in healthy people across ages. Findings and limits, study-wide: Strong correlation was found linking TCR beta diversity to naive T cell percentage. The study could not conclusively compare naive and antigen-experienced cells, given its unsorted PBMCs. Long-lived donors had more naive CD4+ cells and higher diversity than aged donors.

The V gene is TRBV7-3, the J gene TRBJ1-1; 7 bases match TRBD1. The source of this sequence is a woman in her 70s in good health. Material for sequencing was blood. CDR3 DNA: TGTGCCAGCAGCCCAGACCGGGACAGCCAGAACACTGAAGCTTTCTTT. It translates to CASSPDRDSQNTEAFF.